The next 25 T cell receptor beta chains were all read from a single sample in a study of CDR3 diversity in severe acne. Each CDR3 protein is one row after TCRdb ran MiXCR on the PCR reads. The table has over 85,000 distinct CDR3 sequences, 45% to 60% seen once; the top ten hold around an eighth. Sequenced: blood. Every receptor here comes from a male donor with acne.

The V and J genes are TRBV5-6 and TRBJ2-5; 7 nucleotides agree with TRBD2. The CDR3 covers 16 residues. Germline CDR1 SGHDT, CDR2 YYEEEE. V gave up 4 bases and J gave up 9 bases; unmatched junction bases: 18. This CDR3 is CASSPWGGDFNQPQYF. As DNA, the CDR3 is TGTGCCAGCAGCCCATGGGGAGGGGACTTTAATCAGCCCCAGTACTTC.

The sample holds many counts of this clonotype. The V call is TRBV7-3, the J call TRBJ2-7; either TRBD1 or TRBD2 may supply D (5 bases each). Germline V gives CDR1 SGHTA, CDR2 FQGTGA. The CDR3 is 14 residues long. V was pared by 2 bases and J by 0 bases, with 8 bases between. The CDR3 spells CASSLGDASYEQYF. The CDR3 nucleotides are TGTGCCAGCAGCTTAGGGGACGCCTCCTACGAGCAGTACTTC.

This clonotype was detected ten times or more. The J gene is TRBJ2-7, the V gene TRBV6-1; D is uncertain. CDR3 length equals 11 residues. Trimming removed 2 bases from V and 5 bases from J, with 4 bases in between. CDR1 is MNHNS and CDR2 is SASEGT in the germline V gene. As DNA, the CDR3 is TGTGCCAGCAGTGAATGGGACGAGCAGTACTTC. Its protein product is CASSEWDEQYF.

This clonotype was seen a handful of times. This sequence joins TRBV3-1 and TRBJ2-7, with TRBD1 matching over 9 bases. Germline trimming cut 3 bases from V and 2 bases from J; bases unmatched to any gene: 5. Germline assignment: CDR1 LGHDT and CDR2 YNNKEL (reference sequence). The CDR3 runs 15 residues. The CDR3 loop is CASSQRQGVAYEQYF. CDR3 in DNA: TGTGCCAGCAGCCAGCGACAGGGGGTTGCCTACGAGCAGTACTTC.

Many counts were recorded for this clonotype. This chain links TRBV29-1 with TRBJ2-2, with D unclear. This CDR3 comprises 11 residues. Germline CDR1 and CDR2: SQVTM and ANQGSEA. The ends were cut back, 6 bases at V and 6 bases at J, with 8 bases in the middle. CDR3 in amino acids: CSVGDAGELFF. The CDR3 DNA sequence: TGCAGCGTAGGTGATGCCGGGGAGCTGTTTTTT.

This clonotype was seen ten or more times. The gene calls are TRBV20-1 and TRBJ2-7; 10 nucleotides align to TRBD2. Germline lookup yields CDR1 DFQATT and CDR2 SNEGSKA (reference sequence). V gave up 5 bases and J gave up 3 bases; unmatched junction bases: 10. CDR3 size: 15 residues. The CDR3 coding sequence is TGCAGTGCTCGCAGTCTAGCGGGAGATTTCTACGAGCAGTACTTC. This translates into CSARSLAGDFYEQYF.

Here the CDR3 DNA reads TGTGCCAGCACGGAAGGGTCCTACGAGCAGTACTTC. As protein: CASTEGSYEQYF. The V call is TRBV25-1, the J call TRBJ2-7; D ambiguous. Trimming removed 7 bases at V and 1 base at J, with 8 bases between. CDR1 MGHDK and CDR2 SYGVNS come from the germline V gene. This CDR3 is 12 amino acids long.

With regard to this clonotype: A junction end diverges from the germline sequence, so it may reflect a read error. The chain employs TRBV14 and TRBJ1-6; unclear D gene. This CDR3 contains 14 residues. Germline CDR1 SGHDN, CDR2 FVKESK. CDR3 sequence: CASSQEGVHSLLHF. CDR3 bases: TGTGCCAGCAGCCAAGAGGGCGTCCATTCACTCCTCCACTTT.

This clonotype was detected many times. The DNA of the CDR3 is TGTGCACGAACCGGGCCGGGAGGGGGTACGCAGTATTTT. Translated: CARTGPGGGTQYF. V and J are TRBV30 and TRBJ2-3, with TRBD2 matching 8 bases. This CDR3 contains 13 residues. Germline V gene lookup returns CDR1 GTSNPN and CDR2 SVGIG (reference sequence).

The V call is TRBV20-1, the J call TRBJ2-1; TRBD2 aligns across 7 bases. With V trimmed by 1 base and J by 8 bases, 8 bases remained unmatched. From germline, CDR1 is DFQATT and CDR2 SNEGSKA (reference sequence). The CDR3 length is 14 residues. The chain's CDR3 is CSARGTSTFDEQFF. The CDR3 DNA is TGCAGTGCTAGAGGGACTAGTACGTTCGATGAGCAGTTCTTC.

The sample holds many counts of this clonotype. The V call is TRBV7-3, the J call TRBJ2-2; D may be TRBD2 (6 bases). Deletions cut 2 bases from V and 1 base from J, with 11 bases between. Looked up from germline, CDR1 is SGHTA and CDR2 is FQGTGA. CDR3 length equals 16 residues. This chain's CDR3 is CASSLYPGLNTGELFF. Here the CDR3 DNA reads TGTGCCAGCAGCTTATACCCGGGACTGAACACCGGGGAGCTGTTTTTT. Using reference TRBV7-3 and TRBJ2-2 for the parts outside the CDR3, the full variable domain is GAGVSQTPSNKVTEKGKYVELRCDPISGHTALYWYRQSLGQGPEFLIYFQGTGAADDSGLPNDRFFAVRPEGSVSTLKIQRTERGDSAVYLCASSLYPGLNTGELFFGEGSRLTVL.

In the case of this clonotype: The limits of the CDR3 on the DNA are not certain, so only TCRdb's listed CDR3 is given. The chain's CDR3 is CSVGTGLTYGYTFGSGTQYF. The chain combines TRBV29-1 with TRBJ2-5; no DNA check was done on the table's D call, TRBD1. Germline assignment: CDR1 SQVTM and CDR2 ANQGSEA. The CDR3 spans 20 residues, counting both ends.

The rearrangement uses TRBV12-3 or TRBV12-4 and TRBJ2-7, with TRBD2 matching over 7 bases. V trimming: 6 bases; J trimming: 5 bases; junction bases outside the gene matches: 4. CDR3 length: 12 residues. In DNA, the CDR3 is TGTGCCAGCAGAGCGGGATGGGACGAGCAGTACTTC. It yields the protein CASRAGWDEQYF.

The V gene is TRBV9, the J gene TRBJ2-2; D is unclear. The germline gives CDR1 SGDLS, CDR2 YYNGEE. The CDR3 spans 14 residues. V was cut by 3 bases and J by 6 bases, with 12 bases left in between. The CDR3 reads CASSGPIGPGELFF. The CDR3 nucleotides are TGTGCCAGCAGCGGGCCGATCGGTCCCGGGGAGCTGTTTTTT.

The chain couples TRBV13 to TRBJ1-1; 7 positions match TRBD1. Per the germline V gene, CDR1 is PRHDT and CDR2 is FYEKMQ (reference sequence). J gave up 6 bases and V 4 bases, and 11 bases lay outside the gene matches. The length of the CDR3 is 15 residues. The CDR3 sequence: CASSSSFDRVAEAFF. For the CDR3, the DNA is TGTGCCAGCAGCTCATCCTTTGACAGGGTAGCTGAAGCTTTCTTT.

The rearrangement uses TRBV20-1 and TRBJ1-2; no definite D call. V lost 0 bases and J 3 bases, leaving 8 bases between the germline ends. The CDR3 is 13 residues long. The germline V gene has CDR1 DFQATT and CDR2 SNEGSKA (reference sequence). The CDR3 DNA is TGCAGTGCTAGAGATCCAAGGGACTATGGCTACACCTTC. Its translation: CSARDPRDYGYTF.

The CDR3 spells CASSDPATNEKLFF. In nucleotides, the CDR3 is TGTGCCAGCAGTGACCCAGCAACTAATGAAAAACTGTTTTTT. The rearrangement uses TRBV6-1 and TRBJ1-4; D is unclear. Germline CDR1 reads MNHNS; CDR2 reads SASEGT. This CDR3 contains 14 residues. V lost 3 bases to trimming and J lost 0 bases, with 5 bases between them.

As regards this clonotype: With a much larger clone just one base away, this may be a read error. The chain couples TRBV19 to TRBJ1-1; maybe TRBD1 (6 bases). The CDR3 has 15 residues. Germline V gives CDR1 LNHDA, CDR2 SQIVND (reference sequence). DNA of the CDR3: TGTGCCGGTAGTATTACGGCAGGGGTGAACACTGAAGCTTTCTTT. Translation: CAGSITAGVNTEAFF.

This clonotype was seen only a few times. The CDR3 coding sequence is TGTGCCAGCAGACTTTGGGGACGAGGCTTAAGGAACACTGAAGCTTTCTTT. Its translation is CASRLWGRGLRNTEAFF. The V and J genes are TRBV11-2 and TRBJ1-1; D may be TRBD1 (5 bases). Looked up from germline, CDR1 is SGHAT and CDR2 is FQNNGV. Trimming shortened V by 6 bases and J by 1 base, and 21 bases separated the two germline ends. This CDR3 has 17 amino acids.

To note about this clonotype: A much bigger clone sits one base away, suggesting this may be a read error. The CDR3 region has the DNA TGCGCCAGCAGCTTGCCGCCTACTAGGACAGATACGCAGTATTTT. It translates to CASSLPPTRTDTQYF. J is TRBJ2-3 and V is TRBV5-1; D is perhaps TRBD2 (5 bases). Between the trimmed V and J ends, which lost 1 base and 3 bases, there was a span of 12 bases. CDR1 is SGHRS, CDR2 YFSETQ, per germline. CDR3 length: 15 residues.

Regarding this clonotype: Compared with germline, one end of the junction differs, possibly owing to a read error. This chain links TRBV7-2 with TRBJ2-1; 11 bases fit TRBD2. The CDR3 length is 13 residues. Germline CDR1 is SGHTA and CDR2 is FQGNSA. DNA of the CDR3: TGTGCCAGCAGCTCCTATCCGGGACTAGCGGAGGTCTTC. Translation gives CASSSYPGLAEVF.

As regards this clonotype: The junction differs from germline at one of its ends, possibly a read error. This chain uses TRBV2 with TRBJ1-1; D not certain. This CDR3 has 13 residues. Germline assignment: CDR1 SNHLY and CDR2 FYNNEI. The CDR3 DNA follows: TGTGCCAGCAGGGGCACCTTGAACACTGAAGCTTCCTTT. It codes for CASRGTLNTEASF. Full variable domain (missing parts from reference TRBV2 and TRBJ1-1): EPEVTQTPSHQVTQMGQEVILRCVPISNHLYFYWYRQILGQKVEFLVSFYNNEISEKSEIFDDQFSVERPDGSNFTLKIRSTKLEDSAMYFCASRGTLNTEASFGQGTRLTVV.

This clonotype was counted ten times or more. This chain uses TRBV19 with TRBJ2-7; D possibly corresponds to TRBD1 (6 bases). The CDR3 is made up of 14 amino acids. Trimming left V 7 bases short and J 5 bases short, with 18 bases between. Germline CDR1 LNHDA, CDR2 SQIVND (reference sequence). The DNA of the CDR3 is TGTGCCAGTATGGGCCTTACAGGGCAGCACGAGCAGTACTTC. This translates into CASMGLTGQHEQYF.

In its sample, this clonotype was seen many times. The chain is built from TRBV4-1 and TRBJ2-1, with D unclear. Germline assignment: CDR1 MGHRA and CDR2 YSYEKL. Trimming cost V 0 bases and J 1 base, with 10 bases left between them. The CDR3 spans 16 residues. The CDR3 sequence is CASSQEHLQSYNEQFF. In nucleotides, the CDR3 is TGCGCCAGCAGCCAAGAACACTTACAGTCCTACAATGAGCAGTTCTTC.

This chain joins TRBV25-1 and TRBJ1-2; D might be TRBD1 (5 bases). Deletions cut 6 bases from V and 4 bases from J, with 18 bases between. The CDR3 totals 15 residues. The germline CDR1 and CDR2 sequences are MGHDK and SYGVNS. The CDR3 bases are TGTGCCAGCAGCGCCGACGAGGGTAGGGGCTATGGCTACACCTTC. Translated: CASSADEGRGYGYTF.